These 6 T cell receptor beta chains were sequenced from one sample in a study of naive and memory T cell subsets. The library had UMIs added by 3' ligation of an oligonucleotide to TCR cDNA. Amplification of ligated cDNA took four PCR rounds with SP2 and nested alpha and beta constant primers. Each CDR3 protein gets one entry after TCRdb re-called the 5' RACE reads with MiXCR. The sample gives around 48,000 distinct CDR3 sequences, approximately 4.8% of which show up once; about 0.8% is in the top ten. These receptors came from a female donor in good health.

This clonotype came up many times. The chain is built from TRBV29-1 and TRBJ1-1, with D possibly being TRBD1 (6 bases). Germline CDR1 SQVTM, CDR2 ANQGSEA. The CDR3 runs 13 residues. Trimming took 6 bases from V and 1 from J, leaving 12 bases between them. DNA for the CDR3: TGCAGCGTACTAGAGGACAGGAACACTGAAGCTTTCTTT. Its protein product is CSVLEDRNTEAFF.

In this sample, this clonotype turned up many times. The rearrangement uses TRBV27 and TRBJ1-2; a possible D gene is TRBD1 (5 bases). Looked up from germline, CDR1 is MNHEY and CDR2 is SMNVEV (reference sequence). The CDR3 extends over 14 amino acids. Trimming removed 3 bases at V and 6 bases at J, with 14 bases between. DNA for the CDR3: TGTGCCAGCAGTTTTTCCGGATGGGGGAATGGCTACACCTTC. As protein: CASSFSGWGNGYTF.

Notes on this clonotype: Since a much larger clone is just one base distant, this may be a read error. The chain links TRBV20-1 to TRBJ1-1; tentative D call: TRBD1 (6 bases). Germline V gene data show CDR1 as DFQATT and CDR2 as SNEGSKA (reference sequence). CDR3 size: 13 residues. The CDR3 nucleotides are TGCATTGCTCCCAGGACAGCTAACACTGAAGCTTTCTTT. Encoded protein: CIAPRTANTEAFF.

This clonotype is categorized as medium-sized. The genes are TRBV29-1 and TRBJ1-2; tentative D call: TRBD1 (6 bases). The V end lost 4 bases, the J end lost 8 bases, and 11 bases lay between the germline ends. This CDR3 contains 11 residues. CDR1 and CDR2 from the germline V gene are SQVTM and ANQGSEA. CDR3 residues: CSVVAGDGYTF. The CDR3 DNA is TGCAGCGTTGTAGCAGGGGACGGCTACACCTTC.

In this sample, this clonotype turned up many times. The chain has TRBV25-1 and TRBJ1-6, with unresolved D. Trimming stripped 0 bases from V and 9 bases from J, with 6 bases between. This CDR3 has 13 residues. Germline CDR1 is MGHDK and CDR2 is SYGVNS. CDR3 region: CASSEYGLSPLHF. In nucleotides, the CDR3 is TGTGCCAGCAGTGAATATGGGCTTTCACCCCTCCACTTT.

This clonotype was seen ten or more times. The chain couples TRBV7-2 to TRBJ2-3, with D uncertain. Germline CDR1 reads SGHTA; CDR2 reads FQGNSA. V gave up 6 bases and J gave up 11 bases, with 12 bases separating them. The CDR3 runs to 11 residues. This chain's CDR3 is CASSPEALQYF. For the CDR3, the DNA is TGTGCCAGCAGTCCCGAGGCCCTGCAGTATTTT.